This record looks at one T cell receptor (beta chain) sequence and its context. What it binds is unknown. CDR1 is MGHRA, CDR2 YSYEKL, per germline. The CDR3 totals 15 residues. V lost 6 bases, J lost 5 bases, and 4 bases stayed unmatched. The data were produced by immunoSEQ multiplex PCR, yet TCRdb's version contains in-frame clones alone and is incomplete. The repertoire consists of over 85,000 clones, with around nine tenths occurring once and the leading ten covering under 1.5%. These data come from a study of cytomegalovirus exposure and HLA in healthy donors. Study information: The platform used for the 120 or so validation repertoires matched that of the roughly 700 first-cohort repertoires, a later analysis reported.

Study results and caveats: Rarity marked most TCR sequences, yet some public TCRs occurred in many donors. In the 120 validation repertoires, a later analysis found that first-cohort TCR clusters tended to co-occur.

The study drew the donors from its roughly 130-subject validation cohort, separate from the approximately 700-subject first cohort. V and J are TRBV4-1 and TRBJ2-1; TRBD2 matches 13 bases. This clonotype originated in a woman in her twenties or thirties in good health and CMV-seropositive. Sequenced sample: PBMCs. The CDR3 reads CASRLGLAGDNEQFF. CDR3 nucleotides: TGCGCCAGCAGATTAGGACTAGCGGGGGACAATGAGCAGTTCTTC.